These 9 T cell receptor beta chains were all obtained from the same sample, sequenced in a study of CXCR3-negative and CXCR3-positive naive CD8 T cells. The libraries of TRB cDNA were constructed through 5' RACE using UMI labels. TCRdb derives one entry per CDR3 protein from the 5' RACE reads, leaving out DNA. This sample contains some 56,000 distinct CDR3 sequences. The specimen sequenced was memory CD8+ T cells from blood. The receptor source for this set is a human donor in good health. Some clones in this sample may be carry-over from other donors' samples.

The chain joins TRBV27 to TRBJ2-7; TCRdb reports TRBD2, a call that lacks DNA to check it against. This CDR3 has 13 amino acids. Germline-derived CDR1 and CDR2 are MNHEY and SMNVEV (reference sequence). This CDR3 reads CASSTGLAYEQYF.

The V and J genes are TRBV5-1 and TRBJ1-5; TCRdb lists TRBD1, though no DNA is available to test this call. The CDR3 is 17 amino acids. Germline values: CDR1 SGHRS, CDR2 YFSETQ. The chain's CDR3 is CASSSKTRDRAYQPQHF.

The chain recombines TRBV7-3 with TRBJ2-2. Germline V gene lookup returns CDR1 SGHTA and CDR2 FQGTGA. The CDR3 runs 14 residues. The CDR3 loop reads CASSQTPNTGELFF.

V and J are TRBV29-1 and TRBJ2-7; with no DNA, the TCRdb D assignment of TRBD1 cannot be verified. The CDR3 covers 13 residues. Per the germline V gene, CDR1 is SQVTM and CDR2 is ANQGSEA. This chain's CDR3 is CSVESTGLYEQYF.

The J gene is TRBJ1-1, the V gene TRBV4-3. This CDR3 is built from 14 residues. Looked up from germline, CDR1 is LGHNA and CDR2 is YSLEER. The CDR3 is CASSQDLAGTEAFF.

The chain couples TRBV20-1 to TRBJ2-7; TCRdb's D call of TRBD1 is untestable without DNA. Germline V gene data show CDR1 as DFQATT and CDR2 as SNEGSKA (reference sequence). This CDR3 region has 16 residues. CDR3 residues: CSATSLSGADPYEQYF.

The chain couples TRBV9 to TRBJ2-7; absent DNA, TCRdb's TRBD2 call cannot be checked. Germline V gene lookup returns CDR1 SGDLS and CDR2 YYNGEE. This CDR3 is built from 14 residues. The CDR3 protein is CASSVSTSGYEQYF.

This sequence joins TRBV4-1 and TRBJ1-1. Germline CDR1 and CDR2: MGHRA and YSYEKL. The CDR3 sequence is 17 residues long. This chain's CDR3 is CASSQEGQPTVGTEAFF.

The chain links TRBV6-5 to TRBJ2-5; TCRdb's D call of TRBD1 is untestable without DNA. Germline CDR1 MNHEY, CDR2 SVGAGI. There are 16 residues in the CDR3. The CDR3 is CASSYSGGRMVETQYF.